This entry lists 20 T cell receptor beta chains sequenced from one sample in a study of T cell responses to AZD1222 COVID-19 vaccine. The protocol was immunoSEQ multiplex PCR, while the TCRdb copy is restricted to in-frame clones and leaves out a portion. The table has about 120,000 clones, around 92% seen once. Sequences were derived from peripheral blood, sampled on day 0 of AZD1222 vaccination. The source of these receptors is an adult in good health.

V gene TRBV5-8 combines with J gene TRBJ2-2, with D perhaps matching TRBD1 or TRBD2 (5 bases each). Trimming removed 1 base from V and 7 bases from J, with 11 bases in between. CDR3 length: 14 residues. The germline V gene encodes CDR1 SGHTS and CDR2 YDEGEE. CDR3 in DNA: TGTGCCAGCAGCTTGAGTTGGGGGATCGGGGAGCTGTTTTTT. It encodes CASSLSWGIGELFF.

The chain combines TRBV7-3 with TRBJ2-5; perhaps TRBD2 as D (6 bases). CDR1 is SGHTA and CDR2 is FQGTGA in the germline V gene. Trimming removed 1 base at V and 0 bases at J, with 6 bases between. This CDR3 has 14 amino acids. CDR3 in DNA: TGTGCCAGCAGCTTAAGCGGGAACCAAGAGACCCAGTACTTC. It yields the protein CASSLSGNQETQYF.

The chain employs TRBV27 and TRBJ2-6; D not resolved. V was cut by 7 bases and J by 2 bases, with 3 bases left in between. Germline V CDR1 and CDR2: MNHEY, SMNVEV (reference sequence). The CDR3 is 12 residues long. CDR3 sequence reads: CASKTGANVLTF. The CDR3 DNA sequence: TGTGCCAGCAAAACTGGGGCCAACGTCCTGACTTTC.

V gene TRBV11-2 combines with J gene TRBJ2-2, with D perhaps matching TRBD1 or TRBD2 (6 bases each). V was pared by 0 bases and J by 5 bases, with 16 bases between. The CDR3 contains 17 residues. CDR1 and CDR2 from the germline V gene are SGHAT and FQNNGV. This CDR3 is CASSLDHETRGTGELFF. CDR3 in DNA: TGTGCCAGCAGCTTAGATCACGAGACTAGGGGGACCGGGGAGCTGTTTTTT.

The CDR3 bases are TGTGCCAGCAGAAACGGGTACACTGAAGCTTTCTTT. This encodes CASRNGYTEAFF. The chain links TRBV6-5 to TRBJ1-1; D uncertain. V was pared by 6 bases and J by 3 bases, with 8 bases between. Germline CDR1 is MNHEY and CDR2 is SVGAGI. The CDR3 is 12 residues long.

The DNA of the CDR3 is TGTGCCATCAGTGAGTCTGGGACTAGCGGGACCGGTGAGCAGTTCTTC. This codes for CAISESGTSGTGEQFF. The V call is TRBV10-3, the J call TRBJ2-1, with TRBD2 matching 13 bases. With 0 bases clipped from V and 9 bases from J, the junction kept 5 bases outside the gene matches. Germline V gene data show CDR1 as ENHRY and CDR2 as SYGVKD. This CDR3 is built from 16 residues.

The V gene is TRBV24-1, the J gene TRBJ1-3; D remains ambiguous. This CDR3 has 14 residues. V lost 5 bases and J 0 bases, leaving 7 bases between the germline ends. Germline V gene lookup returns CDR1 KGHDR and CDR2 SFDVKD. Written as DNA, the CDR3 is TGTGCCACCAGTGCTCACGGCTCTGGAAACACCATATATTTT. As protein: CATSAHGSGNTIYF.

The CDR3 DNA is TGTGCCAGCAGTGAAGCAGGGTGGACCGACACTTCACCCCTCCACTTT. Protein sequence: CASSEAGWTDTSPLHF. The chain employs TRBV6-1 and TRBJ1-6, with D uncertain. The CDR3 has 16 amino acids. Germline CDR1 MNHNS, CDR2 SASEGT. Trimming cost V 0 bases and J 9 bases, with 15 bases left between them.

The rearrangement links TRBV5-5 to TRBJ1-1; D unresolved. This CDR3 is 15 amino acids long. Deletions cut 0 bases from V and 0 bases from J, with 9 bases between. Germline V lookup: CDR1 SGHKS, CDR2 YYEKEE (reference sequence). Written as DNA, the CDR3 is TGTGCCAGCAGCTTGGCGCCCAGTTTGAACACTGAAGCTTTCTTT. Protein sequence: CASSLAPSLNTEAFF.

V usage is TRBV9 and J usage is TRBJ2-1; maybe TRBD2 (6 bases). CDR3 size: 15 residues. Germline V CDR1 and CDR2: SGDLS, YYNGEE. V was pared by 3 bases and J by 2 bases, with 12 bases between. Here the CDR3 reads CASSAIAEPYNEQFF. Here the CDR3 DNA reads TGTGCCAGCAGCGCTATAGCGGAACCCTACAATGAGCAGTTCTTC.

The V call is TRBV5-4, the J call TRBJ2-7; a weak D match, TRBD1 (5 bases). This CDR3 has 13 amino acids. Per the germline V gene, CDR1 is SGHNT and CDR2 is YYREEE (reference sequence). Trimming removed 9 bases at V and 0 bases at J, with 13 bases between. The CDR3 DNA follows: TGTGCCAAGGCAGGGTTTTTCTCCTACGAGCAGTACTTC. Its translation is CAKAGFFSYEQYF. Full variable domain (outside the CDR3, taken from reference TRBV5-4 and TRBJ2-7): ETGVTQSPTHLIKTRGQQVTLRCSSQSGHNTVSWYQQALGQGPQFIFQYYREEENGRGNFPPRFSGLQFPNYSSELNVNALELDDSALYLCAKAGFFSYEQYFGPGTRLTVT.

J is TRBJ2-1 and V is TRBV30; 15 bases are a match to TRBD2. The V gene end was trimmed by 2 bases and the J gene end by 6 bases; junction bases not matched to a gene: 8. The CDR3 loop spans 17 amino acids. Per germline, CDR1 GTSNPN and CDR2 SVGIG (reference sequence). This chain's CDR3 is CAWSLGLAGGYRNEQFF. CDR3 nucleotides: TGTGCCTGGAGTCTTGGACTAGCGGGAGGGTACCGCAATGAGCAGTTCTTC.

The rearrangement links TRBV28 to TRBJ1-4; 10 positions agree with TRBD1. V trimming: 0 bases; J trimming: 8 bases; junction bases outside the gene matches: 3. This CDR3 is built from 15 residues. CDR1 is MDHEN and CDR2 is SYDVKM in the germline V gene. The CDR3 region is CASSLWTGGREKLFF. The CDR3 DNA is TGTGCCAGCAGTTTATGGACAGGGGGCCGCGAAAAACTGTTTTTT.

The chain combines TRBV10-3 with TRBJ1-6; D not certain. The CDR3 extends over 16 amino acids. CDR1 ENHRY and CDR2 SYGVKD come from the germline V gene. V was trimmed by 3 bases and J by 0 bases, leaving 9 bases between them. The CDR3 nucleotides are TGTGCCATCAGTGAAGGCAGGAGCTCCTATAATTCACCCCTCCACTTT. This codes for CAISEGRSSYNSPLHF.

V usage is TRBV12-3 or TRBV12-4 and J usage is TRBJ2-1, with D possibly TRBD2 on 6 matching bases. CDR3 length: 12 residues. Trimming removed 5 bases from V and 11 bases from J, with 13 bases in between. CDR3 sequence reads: CASSGDSNKQFF. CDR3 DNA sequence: TGTGCCAGCAGTGGGGACTCCAACAAGCAGTTCTTC.

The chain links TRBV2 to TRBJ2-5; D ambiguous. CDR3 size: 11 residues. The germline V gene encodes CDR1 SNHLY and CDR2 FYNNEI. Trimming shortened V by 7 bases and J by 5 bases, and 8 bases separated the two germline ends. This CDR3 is CASTGSETQYF. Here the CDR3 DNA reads TGTGCCAGCACTGGGTCGGAGACCCAGTACTTC.

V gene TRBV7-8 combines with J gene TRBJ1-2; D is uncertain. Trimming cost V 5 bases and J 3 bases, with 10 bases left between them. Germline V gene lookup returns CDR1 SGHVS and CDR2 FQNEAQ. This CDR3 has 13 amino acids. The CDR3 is CASSPQLDYGYTF. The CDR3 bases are TGTGCCAGCAGCCCACAGCTCGACTATGGCTACACCTTC.

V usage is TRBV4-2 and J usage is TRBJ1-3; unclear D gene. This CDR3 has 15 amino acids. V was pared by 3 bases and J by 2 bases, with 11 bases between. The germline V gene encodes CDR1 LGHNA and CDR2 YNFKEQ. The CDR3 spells CASSHTEMTGNTIYF. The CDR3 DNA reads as TGTGCCAGCAGCCACACAGAGATGACTGGAAACACCATATATTTT.

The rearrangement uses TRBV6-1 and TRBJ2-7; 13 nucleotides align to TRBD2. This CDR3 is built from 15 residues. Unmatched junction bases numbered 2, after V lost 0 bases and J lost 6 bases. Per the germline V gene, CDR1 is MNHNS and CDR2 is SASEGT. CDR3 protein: CASSEAGLAGTEQYF. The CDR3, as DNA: TGTGCCAGCAGTGAAGCGGGACTAGCGGGAACCGAGCAGTACTTC.

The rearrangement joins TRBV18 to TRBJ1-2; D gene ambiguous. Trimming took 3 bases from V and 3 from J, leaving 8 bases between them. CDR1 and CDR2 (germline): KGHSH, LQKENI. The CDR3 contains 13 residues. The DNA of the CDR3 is TGTGCCAGCTCACCGAACGGAGACTATGGCTACACCTTC. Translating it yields CASSPNGDYGYTF.